One and the same sample provided the 18 T cell receptor beta chains below, sequenced in a study of cytomegalovirus exposure and HLA in healthy donors. This PCR relied on a set of 60 Vbeta primers and 13 Jbeta primers. Profiling relied on immunoSEQ multiplex PCR, and the TCRdb table lists in-frame clones only, not all of them. The sample lists approximately 39,000 clones, over 60% occurring once. Sample: PBMCs. Receptors originate from a man between 25 and 39 years old in good health and CMV-seronegative.

The chain couples TRBV9 to TRBJ2-3, with D perhaps TRBD2 (6 bases). Trimming shortened V by 1 base and J by 4 bases, and 10 bases separated the two germline ends. This CDR3 has 14 residues. The germline CDR1 and CDR2 sequences are SGDLS and YYNGEE. CDR3 protein: CASSVIWGADTQYF. CDR3 nucleotides: TGTGCCAGCAGCGTAATTTGGGGGGCAGATACGCAGTATTTT.

The DNA of the CDR3 is TGTGCCAGCAGAGGGGAGGCAGATACGCAGTATTTT. It yields the protein CASRGEADTQYF. This chain connects TRBV2 to TRBJ2-3; D is perhaps TRBD2 (6 bases). CDR3 length: 12 residues. Trimming stripped 6 bases from V and 4 bases from J, with 8 bases between. Germline V lookup: CDR1 SNHLY, CDR2 FYNNEI.

This clone was counted only a few times. The chain joins TRBV5-1 to TRBJ2-3, with D perhaps matching TRBD1 (5 bases). The V gene's germline CDR1 is SGHRS and CDR2 YFSETQ. CDR3 length equals 16 residues. V gave up 3 bases and J gave up 4 bases, with 18 bases separating them. The CDR3 DNA is TGCGCCAGCAGCTACCAGATGGACAAGGTAGCAGATACGCAGTATTTT. Amino acid sequence: CASSYQMDKVADTQYF.

This rearrangement joins TRBV4-1 to TRBJ2-6; possible D gene TRBD2, 5 bases. This CDR3 is 15 amino acids long. Germline values: CDR1 MGHRA, CDR2 YSYEKL. Trimming took 1 base from V and 3 from J, leaving 7 bases between them. CDR3 sequence reads: CASSQAGSGANVLTF. The CDR3 DNA reads TGCGCCAGCAGCCAAGCGGGGAGTGGGGCCAACGTCCTGACTTTC.

This chain links TRBV6-5 with TRBJ2-7; D possibly corresponds to TRBD1 (5 bases). CDR1 and CDR2 from the germline V gene are MNHEY and SVGAGI. The CDR3 contains 13 residues. V was shortened by 7 bases and J by 2 bases, with 12 bases between the two germline ends. For the CDR3, the DNA is TGTGCCAGCATCTCAGACAGCCCCTACGAGCAGTACTTC. Residues: CASISDSPYEQYF.

This sequence joins TRBV2 and TRBJ2-1; 8 bases map to TRBD2. This CDR3 is built from 14 residues. Trimming removed 3 bases from V and 9 bases from J; junction bases left unmatched: 7. Germline V gene lookup returns CDR1 SNHLY and CDR2 FYNNEI. The CDR3 DNA sequence: TGTGCCAGCAGTGACTCCGGGAGGGGGAGTGAGCAGTTCTTC. This translates into CASSDSGRGSEQFF. The whole variable domain, remainder taken from reference TRBV2 and TRBJ2-1, is EPEVTQTPSHQVTQMGQEVILRCVPISNHLYFYWYRQILGQKVEFLVSFYNNEISEKSEIFDDQFSVERPDGSNFTLKIRSTKLEDSAMYFCASSDSGRGSEQFFGPGTRLTVL.

This clone has a handful of counts. This chain uses TRBV4-1 with TRBJ1-1, with TRBD1 as a possible D gene (6 bases). Trimming cost V 0 bases and J 6 bases, with 8 bases left between them. The CDR3 is 13 amino acids. Germline assignment: CDR1 MGHRA and CDR2 YSYEKL. The CDR3 DNA follows: TGCGCCAGCAGCCAAGACAGGGGCGCTGAAGCTTTCTTT. Translating gives CASSQDRGAEAFF.

The chain links TRBV6-6 to TRBJ1-5; D is ambiguous. The V end lost 5 bases, the J end lost 5 bases, and 7 bases lay between the germline ends. The CDR3 is made up of 12 amino acids. CDR1 is MNHNY and CDR2 is SVGAGI in the germline V gene (reference sequence). As DNA, the CDR3 is TGTGCCAGCAGTGGAGGAGATCAGCCCCAGCATTTT. Translating it yields CASSGGDQPQHF.

Only one count was recorded for this clone. This chain connects TRBV7-8 to TRBJ1-1; D remains unclear. CDR3 length: 12 residues. Germline assignment: CDR1 SGHVS and CDR2 FQNEAQ. Deletions cut 3 bases from V and 5 bases from J, with 7 bases between. CDR3 in amino acids: CASSFSRTEAFF. The CDR3 coding sequence is TGTGCCAGCAGCTTTTCGAGGACTGAAGCTTTCTTT.

The chain is built from TRBV11-2 and TRBJ2-7; 8 bases align to TRBD2. CDR3 length: 12 amino acids. Germline CDR1 is SGHAT and CDR2 is FQNNGV. Trimming took 6 bases from V and 4 from J; bases not matched to a gene: 2. This CDR3 reads CASSPSGYEQYF. In nucleotides, the CDR3 is TGTGCCAGCAGTCCTAGCGGGTACGAGCAGTACTTC.

The gene calls are TRBV4-3 and TRBJ1-2, with a tentative D call TRBD1 (5 bases). In germline, CDR1 is LGHNA, CDR2 YSLEER. V shed 4 bases and J shed 8 bases, with 17 bases lying between them. CDR3 length equals 14 residues. CDR3 DNA: TGCGCCAGCAGCCGACAGAACCAGCTGGGAGGCTACACCTTC. This encodes CASSRQNQLGGYTF.

This clone showed up just a few times. This sequence joins TRBV27 and TRBJ1-1; 7 nucleotides align to TRBD1. This CDR3 region has 13 residues. V shed 3 bases and J 4 bases; nucleotides not matched to a gene: 2. Germline CDR1 MNHEY, CDR2 SMNVEV (reference sequence). CDR3 in amino acids: CASSLYRGTEAFF. In nucleotides, the CDR3 is TGTGCCAGCAGTTTGTACAGGGGCACTGAAGCTTTCTTT.

This chain connects TRBV6-6 to TRBJ1-2; maybe TRBD1 (6 bases). V was cut by 0 bases and J by 4 bases, with 12 bases left in between. The CDR3 has 15 amino acids. Per the germline V gene, CDR1 is MNHNY and CDR2 is SVGAGI (reference sequence). The CDR3 DNA sequence: TGTGCCAGCAGTTACTCGCAACAGGGCGCCTATGGCTACACCTTC. It is translated as CASSYSQQGAYGYTF.

The gene calls are TRBV2 and TRBJ2-3; the D gene is possibly TRBD1 (5 bases). The V end lost 6 bases, the J end lost 5 bases, and 15 bases lay between the germline ends. The germline V gene encodes CDR1 SNHLY and CDR2 FYNNEI. The CDR3 is 14 residues long. CDR3 nucleotides: TGTGCCAGCAGCAGGGCCTTAACCCTAGATACGCAGTATTTT. Residues: CASSRALTLDTQYF.

This rearrangement joins TRBV9 to TRBJ2-7; TRBD2 is a possible D gene (5 bases). V lost 2 bases and J lost 7, with 16 bases in between. Germline loops: CDR1 SGDLS, CDR2 YYNGEE. The CDR3 spans 14 residues. CDR3 bases: TGTGCCAGCAGCGTTACGGTCCTCTCGGGGGAGCAGTACTTC. Translated, it gives CASSVTVLSGEQYF.

The V and J genes are TRBV5-6 and TRBJ2-1; D unclear. CDR3 length: 15 residues. Trimming took 4 bases from V and 0 from J, leaving 11 bases between them. CDR1 is SGHDT, CDR2 YYEEEE, per germline. The chain's CDR3 is CASSNYRGSYNEQFF. For the CDR3, the DNA is TGTGCCAGCAGCAACTATCGCGGCTCCTACAATGAGCAGTTCTTC.

The V call is TRBV2, the J call TRBJ1-1, with a weak D call TRBD1 (6 bases). This CDR3 contains 13 residues. V lost 6 bases and J lost 2, with 10 bases in between. CDR1 SNHLY and CDR2 FYNNEI come from the germline V gene. CDR3 in amino acids: CASSRGFNTEAFF. The DNA for the CDR3 is TGTGCCAGCAGCAGGGGTTTCAACACTGAAGCTTTCTTT.

The J gene is TRBJ2-7, the V gene TRBV10-2; the match to TRBD2 covers 7 bases. Germline V CDR1 and CDR2: WSHSY, SAAADI. The CDR3 extends over 14 amino acids. V shed 9 bases, J shed 7 bases, and the junction held 15 bases outside the gene matches. CDR3 sequence: CARARGGTAEEQYF. Here the CDR3 DNA reads TGCGCCAGGGCCCGGGGAGGGACGGCGGAGGAGCAGTACTTC.